These T cell receptor beta chains were read from a single sample in a study of T cells in Graves' hyperthyroidism and ophthalmopathy. TCRdb ran MiXCR on the multiplex PCR reads and lists one entry per CDR3 protein. The table records approximately 250,000 distinct CDR3 sequences, more than 20% of them present only once. The sequenced material came from blood. The source of these receptors is a woman aged 40 to 50 with Graves' ophthalmopathy. Both conserved end residues are part of each CDR3. The D gene is left open where the match is weak. Clone size is shown for a subset of rows, as once, few, many or a class of expanded clone.

length,J,D,V,size,DNA,CDR3
16,TRBJ2-2,TRBD2,TRBV30,many,TGTGCCTGGAGTGTAATTCGGCGGGAGGGCACCGGGGAGCTGTTTTTT,CAWSVIRREGTGELFF
16,TRBJ1-2,NA,TRBV4-2,many,TGTGCCAGCAGCCAAGATCCCCCGGGGGGAGGGCTTGGCTACACCTTC,CASSQDPPGGGLGYTF
15,TRBJ2-4,NA,TRBV4-1,many,TGCGCCAGCAGCCAAGAAGGACAGGGAGGGAGCATTCAGTACTTC,CASSQEGQGGSIQYF
12,TRBJ1-3,NA,TRBV3-1,many,TGTGCCAGCAGCCCTTCTGGAAACACCATATATTTT,CASSPSGNTIYF
14,TRBJ2-5,NA,TRBV3-1,many,TGTGCCAGCAGCCAAGATGTGGTACAAGAGACCCAGTACTTC,CASSQDVVQETQYF
14,TRBJ2-5,TRBD2,TRBV9,many,TGTGCCGGCAGCGATCCAGCGGGGGTGGAGACCCAGTACTTC,CAGSDPAGVETQYF
11,TRBJ2-4,NA,TRBV19,NA,TGTGCATCTTCGTCCAAAAACATTCAGTACTTC,CASSSKNIQYF
16,TRBJ2-7,TRBD1,TRBV28,NA,TGTGCCAGCAGTTTGGGGACCGGGACAGCCCACTACGAGCAGTACTTC,CASSLGTGTAHYEQYF
16,TRBJ2-7,TRBD1,TRBV29-1,NA,TGCAGCGTTGGAGGGACAGGGGGGGAGAGCTCCTACGAGCAGTACTTC,CSVGGTGGESSYEQYF
14,TRBJ1-2,NA,TRBV2,NA,TGTGCCAGCAGTGACAGGGCAGGTTGGAGAGGCTACACCTTC,CASSDRAGWRGYTF
17,TRBJ1-1,NA,TRBV14,few,TGTGCCAGCAGCCCCGGACAAGGCCTACCTGGGGACACTGAAGCTTTCTTT,CASSPGQGLPGDTEAFF
14,TRBJ2-5,NA,TRBV4-2,many,TGTGCCAGCAGCCATGCAAACAGCATGGAGACCCAGTACTTC,CASSHANSMETQYF
16,TRBJ2-2,TRBD2,TRBV4-1,many,TGCGCCAGCAGTCAGATAGCGGGAGGAAACACCGGGGAGCTGTTTTTT,CASSQIAGGNTGELFF
13,TRBJ2-7,NA,TRBV28,NA,TGTGCCAGCAGGGTGGGGATTGCCTACGAGCAGTACTTC,CASRVGIAYEQYF
15,TRBJ1-2,TRBD1,TRBV29-1,many,TGCAGCGTTGGGCCCAACCCAGGGGGAGTATATGGCTACACCTTC,CSVGPNPGGVYGYTF
13,TRBJ1-1,TRBD1,TRBV24-1,NA,TGTGCCACCAGTGAGGACAGGGACACTGAAGCTTTCTTT,CATSEDRDTEAFF
13,TRBJ2-7,NA,TRBV5-1,NA,TGCGCCAGCAGCTTGACCGCTAGTTCCGAGCAGTACTTC,CASSLTASSEQYF
15,TRBJ2-7,TRBD1,TRBV5-1,many,TGCGCCAGCAGTCAACAGGGGGCGGGACCCTACGAGCAGTACTTC,CASSQQGAGPYEQYF
11,TRBJ2-5,NA,TRBV6-6,many,TGTGCCAGCAGTTACAAAGAGACCCAGTACTTC,CASSYKETQYF
18,TRBJ1-2,NA,TRBV6-2/TRBV6-3,NA,TGTGCCAGCAGTTACCTTCGCAGGCCGAATATACCTCCAATGGGCTACACCTTC,CASSYLRRPNIPPMGYTF
16,TRBJ1-5,TRBD1,TRBV28,NA,TGTGCCAGCACCGTGGTCCGGACAGGGGGCAATCAGCCCCAGCATTTT,CASTVVRTGGNQPQHF
17,TRBJ2-5,TRBD2,TRBV2,many,TGTGCCAGCAGTGAAGCCCGGACTAGCGGGGCTAAGGAGACCCAGTACTTC,CASSEARTSGAKETQYF
15,TRBJ1-1,NA,TRBV7-8,many,TGTGCCAGCAGCTTATACGGGGGAGGCGGCACTGAAGCTTTCTTT,CASSLYGGGGTEAFF
16,TRBJ2-7,NA,TRBV13,NA,TGTGCCAGCAGCTTTTCCTTGCGGGACAGAGGCTACGAGCAGTACTTC,CASSFSLRDRGYEQYF
14,TRBJ2-5,TRBD2,TRBV6-5,many,TGTGCCAGCAGTTACATTGCGGGAGGGGAGACCCAGTACTTC,CASSYIAGGETQYF
14,TRBJ2-7,NA,TRBV28,many,TGTGCCAGCAGTTTACCCCGGGAGCCTTACGAGCAGTACTTC,CASSLPREPYEQYF
14,TRBJ2-7,NA,TRBV7-2,many,TGTGCCAGCAGCCCCTACTGGGGACCCTACGAGCAGTACTTC,CASSPYWGPYEQYF
12,TRBJ2-7,TRBD1,TRBV5-1,many,TGCGCCAGCACCCCAGGGGGCTACGAGCAGTACTTC,CASTPGGYEQYF
15,TRBJ2-5,NA,TRBV5-1,NA,TGCGCCGGCAGCTTAGCAGGTTACCGCGCAGAGACCCAGTACTTC,CAGSLAGYRAETQYF
18,TRBJ1-1,NA,TRBV6-1,many,TGTGCCAGCAGTGAAATAGGACCGGGACACCGCATGAACACTGAAGCTTTCTTT,CASSEIGPGHRMNTEAFF
17,TRBJ1-6,NA,TRBV28,NA,TGTGCCAGCAGCCCCTGGGAGGGAACCCCCTATAATTCACCCCTCCACTTT,CASSPWEGTPYNSPLHF
13,TRBJ2-5,NA,TRBV28,NA,TGTGCCAGCTGCCATCGGAACCAAGAGACCCAGTACTTC,CASCHRNQETQYF
12,TRBJ2-7,NA,TRBV19,many,TGTGCCAGTAGTATGGGAGGATCCGAGCAGTACTTC,CASSMGGSEQYF
16,TRBJ1-6,NA,TRBV7-8,NA,TGTGCCAGCAGCTTCGGGACGCAGCTTTATAATTCACCCCTCCACTTT,CASSFGTQLYNSPLHF
14,TRBJ2-7,TRBD2,TRBV19,many,TGTGCCAGTAGCATAGCGGGAGGACGGTACGAGCAGTACTTC,CASSIAGGRYEQYF
12,TRBJ1-2,NA,TRBV19,many,TGTGCCAGTAGTATAGACGAGTATGGCTACACCTTC,CASSIDEYGYTF
15,TRBJ2-3,TRBD2,TRBV29-1,many,TGCAGCGTTGAGAGGGCTAGCGGGAGTGCAGATACGCAGTATTTT,CSVERASGSADTQYF
15,TRBJ2-7,TRBD1,TRBV20-1,many,TGCAGTGCTAGAGGACAGGGCGATAGCTCCTACGAGCAGTACTTC,CSARGQGDSSYEQYF
16,TRBJ1-2,NA,TRBV15,many,TGTGCCACCAGCAATACCGTAGCGAGTCGAAACTATGGCTACACCTTC,CATSNTVASRNYGYTF
17,TRBJ2-5,TRBD2,TRBV12-3/TRBV12-4,many,TGTGCCAGCAGTTCCGGGACTAGCGGGATCGTGATTGAGACCCAGTACTTC,CASSSGTSGIVIETQYF
15,TRBJ2-7,TRBD1,TRBV20-1,many,TGCAGTGCTGACGATTGGGGACAGCAATCCTACGAGCAGTACTTC,CSADDWGQQSYEQYF
14,TRBJ2-2,NA,TRBV19,NA,TGTGCCAGTAGTATCAGAGGAGCCGCCGGGGAGCTGTTTTTT,CASSIRGAAGELFF